What follows describes a single T cell receptor (beta chain). This sample was taken from a study of blood T cell repertoires in COVID-19. Study summary: Sources were T cells, B-cell-depleted T cells, or PBMCs; the material itself was cDNA or gDNA.

The CDR3 is 14 residues long. The germline V gene has CDR1 LGHNT and CDR2 FRNRAP. V lost 4 bases and J lost 11, with 15 bases in between. Only in-frame clones appear in the TCRdb table, and some are missing; sequencing was by immunoSEQ multiplex PCR. The sample consists of 63,000 or so clones, about 90% of them appearing once. This clonotype was obtained from a man aged 55 to 69 with acute or convalescent COVID-19. Sequenced input: peripheral blood. V gene TRBV12-5 combines with J gene TRBJ1-6, with D perhaps TRBD1 (6 bases). This chain's CDR3 is CASGSPQQGTPLHF. CDR3 in DNA: TGTGCTAGTGGTTCGCCTCAACAGGGTACACCCCTCCACTTT.